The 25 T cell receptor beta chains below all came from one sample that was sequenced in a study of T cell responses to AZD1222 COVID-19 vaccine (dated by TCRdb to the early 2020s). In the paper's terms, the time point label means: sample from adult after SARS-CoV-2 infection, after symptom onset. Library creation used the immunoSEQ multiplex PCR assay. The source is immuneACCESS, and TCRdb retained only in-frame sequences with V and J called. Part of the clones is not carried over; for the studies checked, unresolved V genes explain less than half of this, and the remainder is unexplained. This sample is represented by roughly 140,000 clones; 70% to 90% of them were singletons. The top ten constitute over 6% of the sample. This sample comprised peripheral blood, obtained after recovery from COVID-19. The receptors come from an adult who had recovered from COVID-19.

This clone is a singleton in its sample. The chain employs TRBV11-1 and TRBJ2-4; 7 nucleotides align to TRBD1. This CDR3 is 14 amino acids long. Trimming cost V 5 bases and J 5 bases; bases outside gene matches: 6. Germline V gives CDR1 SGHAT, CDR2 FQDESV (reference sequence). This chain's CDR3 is CASSEGQPQNIQYF. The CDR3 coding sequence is TGTGCCAGCAGCGAGGGACAGCCTCAAAACATTCAGTACTTC.

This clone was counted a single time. In DNA, the CDR3 is TGTGCCAGCAGGTCTGGGACAGCTCACAATCAGCCCCAGCATTTT. Protein: CASRSGTAHNQPQHF. J is TRBJ1-5 and V is TRBV28; TRBD1 matches at 7 bases. The J segment lost 3 bases and the V segment lost 6 bases, leaving 8 bases of the junction unmatched. Germline loops: CDR1 MDHEN, CDR2 SYDVKM. The CDR3 length is 15 residues.

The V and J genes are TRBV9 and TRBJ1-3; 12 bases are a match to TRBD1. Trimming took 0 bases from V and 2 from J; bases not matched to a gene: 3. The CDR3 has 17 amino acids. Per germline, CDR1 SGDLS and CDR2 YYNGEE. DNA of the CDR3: TGTGCCAGCAGCGTAGAGGGACAGGGGGCGCCTGGAAACACCATATATTTT. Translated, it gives CASSVEGQGAPGNTIYF.

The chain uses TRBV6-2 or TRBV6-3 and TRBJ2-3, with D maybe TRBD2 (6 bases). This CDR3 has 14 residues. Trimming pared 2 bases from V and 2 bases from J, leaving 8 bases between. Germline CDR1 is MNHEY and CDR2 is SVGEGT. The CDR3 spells CASSYRGFTDTQYF. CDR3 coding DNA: TGTGCCAGCAGTTACCGGGGGTTCACAGATACGCAGTATTTT.

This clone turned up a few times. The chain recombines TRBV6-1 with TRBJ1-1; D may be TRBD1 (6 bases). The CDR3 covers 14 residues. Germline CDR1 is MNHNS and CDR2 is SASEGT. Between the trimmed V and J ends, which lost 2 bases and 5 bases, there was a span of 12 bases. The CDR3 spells CASSEMRGRTEAFF. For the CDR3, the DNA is TGTGCCAGCAGTGAAATGAGGGGGAGGACTGAAGCTTTCTTT.

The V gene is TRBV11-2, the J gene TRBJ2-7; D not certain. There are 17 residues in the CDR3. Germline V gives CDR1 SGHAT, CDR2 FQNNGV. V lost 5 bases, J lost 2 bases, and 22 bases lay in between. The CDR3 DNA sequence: TGTGCCAGCAGCGAATCGGTGGGTCTCTACCAAACCTACGAGCAGTACTTC. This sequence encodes CASSESVGLYQTYEQYF.

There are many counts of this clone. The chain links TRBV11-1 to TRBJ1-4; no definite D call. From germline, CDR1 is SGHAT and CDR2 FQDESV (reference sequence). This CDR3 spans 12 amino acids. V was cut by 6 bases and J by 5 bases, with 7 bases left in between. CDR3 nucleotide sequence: TGTGCCAGCAGTCTGGAGAATGAAAAACTGTTTTTT. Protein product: CASSLENEKLFF.

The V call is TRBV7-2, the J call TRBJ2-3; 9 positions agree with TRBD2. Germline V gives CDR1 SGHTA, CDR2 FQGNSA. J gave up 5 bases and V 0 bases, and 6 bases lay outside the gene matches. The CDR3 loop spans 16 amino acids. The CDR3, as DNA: TGTGCCAGCAGCTTAGCTAGCGGGGGTGTTTTAGATACGCAGTATTTT. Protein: CASSLASGGVLDTQYF.

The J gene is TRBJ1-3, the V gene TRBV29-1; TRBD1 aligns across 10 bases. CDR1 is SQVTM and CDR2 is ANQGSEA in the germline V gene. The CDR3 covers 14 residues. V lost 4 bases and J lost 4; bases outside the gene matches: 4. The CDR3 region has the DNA TGCAGCGTTGGACAGGGGGCTTCGGGAAACACCATATATTTT. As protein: CSVGQGASGNTIYF.

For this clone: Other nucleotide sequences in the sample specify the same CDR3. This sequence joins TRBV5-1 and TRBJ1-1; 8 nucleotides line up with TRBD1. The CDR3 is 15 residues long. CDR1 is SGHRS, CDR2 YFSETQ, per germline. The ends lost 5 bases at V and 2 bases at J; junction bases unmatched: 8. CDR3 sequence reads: CASSLSGQGNTEAFF. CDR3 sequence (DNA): TGCGCCAGCAGTTTATCAGGACAGGGAAACACTGAAGCTTTCTTT.

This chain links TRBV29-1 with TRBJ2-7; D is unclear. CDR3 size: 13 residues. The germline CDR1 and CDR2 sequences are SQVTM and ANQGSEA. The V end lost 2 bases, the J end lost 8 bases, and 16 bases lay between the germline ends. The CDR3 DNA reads TGCAGCGTTGAATCCACGTCGACCCCCCAGCAGTACTTC. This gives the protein CSVESTSTPQQYF.

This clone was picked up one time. CDR3 protein: CASSLAAGGLGQYF. The CDR3 DNA reads TGTGCCAGCAGCTTAGCCGCGGGGGGTCTGGGGCAGTACTTC. This sequence joins TRBV7-2 and TRBJ2-7, with TRBD2 identical over 8 bases. CDR1 SGHTA and CDR2 FQGNSA come from the germline V gene. Trimming took 0 bases from V and 9 from J; bases not matched to a gene: 7. CDR3 length: 14 amino acids.

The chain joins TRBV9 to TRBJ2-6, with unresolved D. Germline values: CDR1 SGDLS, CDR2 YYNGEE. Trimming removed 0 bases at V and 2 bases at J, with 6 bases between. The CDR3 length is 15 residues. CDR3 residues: CASSVGSAGANVLTF. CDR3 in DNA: TGTGCCAGCAGCGTAGGGAGCGCTGGGGCCAACGTCCTGACTTTC.

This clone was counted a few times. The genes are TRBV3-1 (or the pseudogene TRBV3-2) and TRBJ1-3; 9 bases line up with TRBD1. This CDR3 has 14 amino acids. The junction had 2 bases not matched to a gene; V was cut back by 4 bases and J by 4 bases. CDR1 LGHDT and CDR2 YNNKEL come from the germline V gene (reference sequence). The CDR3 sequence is CASSLTGGGNTIYF. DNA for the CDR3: TGTGCCAGCAGCCTAACAGGGGGCGGAAACACCATATATTTT.

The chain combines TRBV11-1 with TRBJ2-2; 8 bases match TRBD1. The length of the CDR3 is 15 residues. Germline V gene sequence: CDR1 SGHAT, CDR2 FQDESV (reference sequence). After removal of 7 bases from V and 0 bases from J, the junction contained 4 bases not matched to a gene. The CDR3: CASTKDRANTGELFF. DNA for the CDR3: TGTGCCAGCACCAAGGACAGGGCGAACACCGGGGAGCTGTTTTTT.

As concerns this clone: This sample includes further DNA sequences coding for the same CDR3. The CDR3 DNA sequence: TGTGCCAGCAGCTTGGGCAGCACAGATACGCAGTATTTT. As protein: CASSLGSTDTQYF. The chain joins TRBV5-4 to TRBJ2-3, with unresolved D. The CDR3 sequence is 13 residues long. V was pared by 0 bases and J by 0 bases, with 2 bases between. Germline V gene lookup returns CDR1 SGHNT and CDR2 YYREEE (reference sequence).

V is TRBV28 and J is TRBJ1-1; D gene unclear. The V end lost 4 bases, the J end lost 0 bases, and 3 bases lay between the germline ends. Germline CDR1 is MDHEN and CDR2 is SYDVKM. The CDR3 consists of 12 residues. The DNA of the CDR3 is TGTGCCAGCAGTTCAGTGAACACTGAAGCTTTCTTT. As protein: CASSSVNTEAFF.

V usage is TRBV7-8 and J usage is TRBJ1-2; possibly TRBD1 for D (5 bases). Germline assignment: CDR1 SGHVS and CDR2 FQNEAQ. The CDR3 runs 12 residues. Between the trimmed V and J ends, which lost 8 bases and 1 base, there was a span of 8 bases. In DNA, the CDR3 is TGTGCCAGCGGGGGGGATAACTATGGCTACACCTTC. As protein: CASGGDNYGYTF.

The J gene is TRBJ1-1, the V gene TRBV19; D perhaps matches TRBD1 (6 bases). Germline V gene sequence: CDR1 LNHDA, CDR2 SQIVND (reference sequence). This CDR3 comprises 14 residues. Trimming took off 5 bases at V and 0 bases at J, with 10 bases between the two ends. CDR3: CASSDRPMNTEAFF. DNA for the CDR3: TGTGCCAGTAGTGACAGGCCCATGAACACTGAAGCTTTCTTT.

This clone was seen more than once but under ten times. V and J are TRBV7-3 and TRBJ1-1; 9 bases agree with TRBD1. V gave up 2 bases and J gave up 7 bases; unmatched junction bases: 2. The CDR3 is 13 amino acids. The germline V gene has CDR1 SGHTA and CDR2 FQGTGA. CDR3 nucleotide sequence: TGTGCCAGCAGCTTAGGACAGGGGAGTGAAGCTTTCTTT. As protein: CASSLGQGSEAFF.

CDR3: CASSPGLAGGSRWYEQYF. CDR3 nucleotides: TGTGCCAGTAGCCCCGGACTAGCGGGAGGGAGTCGCTGGTACGAGCAGTACTTC. This rearrangement joins TRBV19 to TRBJ2-7, with 15 bases that match TRBD2. The germline V gene has CDR1 LNHDA and CDR2 SQIVND (reference sequence). With 6 bases clipped from V and 4 bases from J, the junction kept 13 bases outside the gene matches. The CDR3 totals 18 residues. Based on the CDR3 plus reference TRBV19 and TRBJ2-7, the full variable domain is DGGITQSPKYLFRKEGQNVTLSCEQNLNHDAMYWYRQDPGQGLRLIYYSQIVNDFQKGDIAEGYSVSREKKESFPLTVTSAQKNPTAFYLCASSPGLAGGSRWYEQYFGPGTRLTVT.

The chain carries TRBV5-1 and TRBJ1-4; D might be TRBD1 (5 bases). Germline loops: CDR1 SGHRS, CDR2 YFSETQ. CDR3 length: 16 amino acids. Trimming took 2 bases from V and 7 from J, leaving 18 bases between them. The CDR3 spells CASSLLGRGEGEKLFF. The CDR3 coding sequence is TGCGCCAGCAGCTTACTCGGGAGGGGCGAGGGTGAAAAACTGTTTTTT.

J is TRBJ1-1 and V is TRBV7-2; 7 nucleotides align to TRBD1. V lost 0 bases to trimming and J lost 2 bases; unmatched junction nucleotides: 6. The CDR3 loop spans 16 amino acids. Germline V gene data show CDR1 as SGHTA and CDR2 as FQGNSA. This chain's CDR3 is CASSLAGGPSNTEAFF. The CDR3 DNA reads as TGTGCCAGCAGCTTAGCAGGGGGCCCATCCAACACTGAAGCTTTCTTT.

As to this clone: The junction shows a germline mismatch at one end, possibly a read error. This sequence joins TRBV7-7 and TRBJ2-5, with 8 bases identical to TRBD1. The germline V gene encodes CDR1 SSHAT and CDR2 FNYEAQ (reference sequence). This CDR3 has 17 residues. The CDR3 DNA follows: TGTGCTAGCAGCTTAGAACGGAGGACAGGGCGCCCAGAGACCCAGTACTTC. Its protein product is CASSLERRTGRPETQYF.

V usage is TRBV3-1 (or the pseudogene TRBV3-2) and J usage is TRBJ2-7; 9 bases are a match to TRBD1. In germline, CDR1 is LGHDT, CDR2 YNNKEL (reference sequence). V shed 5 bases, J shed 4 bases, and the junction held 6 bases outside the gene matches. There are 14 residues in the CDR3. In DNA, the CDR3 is TGTGCCAGCAGCGGCCGGGACAGGGCGTACGAGCAGTACTTC. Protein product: CASSGRDRAYEQYF.